Sequencing of this TCR beta chain was carried out in a study of T cells in Graves' hyperthyroidism and ophthalmopathy. Germline V gene data show CDR1 as MDHEN and CDR2 as SYDVKM. The CDR3 is made up of 16 amino acids. V lost 3 bases and J lost 4; bases outside the gene matches: 9. The CDR3 regions of TCR beta were amplified from RNA transcripts. HTBI primers were employed in a first-round RT-PCR of the TCR CDR3. From the multiplex PCR reads, TCRdb called clonotypes with MiXCR, one entry per CDR3 protein. This repertoire shows around 420,000 distinct CDR3 sequences, 15% to 18% found once; its top ten account for 7.7%.

Material: blood. This chain links TRBV28 with TRBJ1-2; TRBD1 agrees at 9 bases. The receptor was derived from a woman aged 18-35 years with Graves' hyperthyroidism. CDR3 sequence reads: CASSFLRDRAPYGYTF. The CDR3 DNA follows: TGTGCCAGCAGTTTCCTCCGGGACAGGGCCCCCTATGGCTACACCTTC.